The T cell receptor beta chain under discussion was sequenced for a study of metastatic and nonmetastatic thyroid tumors. This CDR3 spans 20 amino acids. V lost 3 bases to trimming and J lost 3 bases; unmatched junction nucleotides: 11. The study's findings and limits: Benign nodules were reported to have significantly lower TCR beta diversity than malignant thyroid tumors, in blood and tumor.

This clone was counted at least ten times. Its antigen is as yet unknown. TCRdb re-processed the PCR reads through MiXCR. Of about 16,000 clones in the sample, approximately 30% were seen once. None of the patients had undergone any treatment ahead of thyroid surgery. J is TRBJ2-2 and V is TRBV12-3 or TRBV12-4, with 15 bases identical to TRBD2. The sample was tumor tissue. This receptor was taken from a male donor with papillary thyroid cancer or a benign thyroid nodule (not recorded which). Some clones in this sample may be carry-over from other donors' samples. The CDR3 loop is CASSLYPGLAGGPYTGELFF. The CDR3 nucleotides are TGTGCCAGCAGTTTGTATCCGGGACTAGCGGGAGGCCCCTACACCGGGGAGCTGTTTTTT.